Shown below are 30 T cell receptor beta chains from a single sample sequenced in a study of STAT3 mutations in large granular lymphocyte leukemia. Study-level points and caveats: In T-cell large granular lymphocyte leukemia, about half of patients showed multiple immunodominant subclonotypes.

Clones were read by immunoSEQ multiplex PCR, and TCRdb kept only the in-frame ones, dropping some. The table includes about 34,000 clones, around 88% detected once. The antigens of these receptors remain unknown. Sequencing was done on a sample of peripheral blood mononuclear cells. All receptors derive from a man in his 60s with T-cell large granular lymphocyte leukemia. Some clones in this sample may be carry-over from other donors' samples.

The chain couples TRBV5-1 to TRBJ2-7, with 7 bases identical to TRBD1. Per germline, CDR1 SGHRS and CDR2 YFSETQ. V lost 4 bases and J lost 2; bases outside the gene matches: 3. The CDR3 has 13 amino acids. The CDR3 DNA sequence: TGCGCCAGCAGCACGACAGGGACCTACGAGCAGTACTTC. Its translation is CASSTTGTYEQYF.

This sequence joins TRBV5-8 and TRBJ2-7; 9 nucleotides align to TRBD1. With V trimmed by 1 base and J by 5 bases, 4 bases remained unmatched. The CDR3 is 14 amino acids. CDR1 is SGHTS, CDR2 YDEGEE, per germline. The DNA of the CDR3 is TGTGCCAGCAGCTTGCCCTACAGGGGGCACGAGCAGTACTTC. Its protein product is CASSLPYRGHEQYF.

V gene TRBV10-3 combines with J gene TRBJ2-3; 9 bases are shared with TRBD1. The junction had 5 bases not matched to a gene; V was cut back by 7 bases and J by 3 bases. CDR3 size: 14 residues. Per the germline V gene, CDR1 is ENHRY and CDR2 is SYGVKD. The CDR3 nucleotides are TGTGCCATCAAATCGGACAGGGGAACAGATACGCAGTATTTT. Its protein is CAIKSDRGTDTQYF.

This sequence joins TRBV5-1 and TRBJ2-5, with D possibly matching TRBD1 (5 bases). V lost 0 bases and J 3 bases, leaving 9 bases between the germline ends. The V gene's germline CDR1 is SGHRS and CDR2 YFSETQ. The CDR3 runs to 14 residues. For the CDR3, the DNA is TGCGCCAGCAGCTTGGAAGGCAGGGAAGAGACCCAGTACTTC. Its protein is CASSLEGREETQYF.

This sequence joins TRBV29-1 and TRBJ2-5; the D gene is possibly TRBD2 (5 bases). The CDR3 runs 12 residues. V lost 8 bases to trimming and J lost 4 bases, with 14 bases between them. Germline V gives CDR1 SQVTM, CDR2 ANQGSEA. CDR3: CSHDTAGETQYF. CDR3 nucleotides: TGCAGCCATGACACGGCGGGAGAGACCCAGTACTTC.

The CDR3 here is CASSPISPSYEQYF. The CDR3 DNA reads TGTGCCAGCAGCCCGATTAGTCCCTCCTACGAGCAGTACTTC. J is TRBJ2-7 and V is TRBV28, with D unresolved. The CDR3 runs 14 residues. V lost 6 bases, J lost 0 bases, and 12 bases lay in between. The germline V gene encodes CDR1 MDHEN and CDR2 SYDVKM.

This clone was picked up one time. The CDR3 DNA reads as TGTGCCAGCAGCTTAGAAGTAGGGGAGCTGTTTTTT. The encoded protein is CASSLEVGELFF. V gene TRBV7-9 combines with J gene TRBJ2-2, with no clear D. The CDR3 sequence is 12 residues long. Germline assignment: CDR1 SEHNR and CDR2 FQNEAQ (reference sequence). Trimming left V 1 base short and J 8 bases short, with 5 bases between.

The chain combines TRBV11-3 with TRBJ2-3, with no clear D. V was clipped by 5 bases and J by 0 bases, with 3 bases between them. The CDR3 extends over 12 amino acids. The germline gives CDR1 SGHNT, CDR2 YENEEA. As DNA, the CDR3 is TGTGCCAGCAGCGTTAGCACAGATACGCAGTATTTT. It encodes CASSVSTDTQYF.

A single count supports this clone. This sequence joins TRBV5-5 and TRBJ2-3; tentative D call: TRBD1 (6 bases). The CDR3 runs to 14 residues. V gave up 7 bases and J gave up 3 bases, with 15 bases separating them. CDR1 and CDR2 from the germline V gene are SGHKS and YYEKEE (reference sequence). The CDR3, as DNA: TGTGCCAGCCAGAGACAGGTCGATACAGATACGCAGTATTTT. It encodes CASQRQVDTDTQYF.

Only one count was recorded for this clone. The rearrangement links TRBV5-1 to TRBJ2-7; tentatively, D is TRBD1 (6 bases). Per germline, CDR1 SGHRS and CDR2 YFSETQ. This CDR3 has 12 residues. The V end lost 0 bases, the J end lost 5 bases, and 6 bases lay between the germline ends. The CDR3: CASSLDRDEQYF. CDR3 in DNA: TGCGCCAGCAGCTTGGACAGGGACGAGCAGTACTTC.

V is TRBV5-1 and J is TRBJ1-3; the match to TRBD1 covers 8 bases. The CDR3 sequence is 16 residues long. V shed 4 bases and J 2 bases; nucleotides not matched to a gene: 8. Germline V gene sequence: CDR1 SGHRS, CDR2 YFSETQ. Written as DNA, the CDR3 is TGCGCCAGCAGCACGGACCTGACAGGGGCTGGAAACACCATATATTTT. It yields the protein CASSTDLTGAGNTIYF.

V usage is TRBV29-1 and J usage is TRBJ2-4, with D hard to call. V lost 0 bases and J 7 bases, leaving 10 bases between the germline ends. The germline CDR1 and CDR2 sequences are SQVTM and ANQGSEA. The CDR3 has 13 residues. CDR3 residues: CSVEEVLGNIQYF. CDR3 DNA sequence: TGCAGCGTTGAAGAGGTTCTCGGGAACATTCAGTACTTC.

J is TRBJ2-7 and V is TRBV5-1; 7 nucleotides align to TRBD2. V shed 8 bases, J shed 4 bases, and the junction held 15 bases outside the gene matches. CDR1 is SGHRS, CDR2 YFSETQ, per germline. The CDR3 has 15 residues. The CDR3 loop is CASRPREGRLYEQYF. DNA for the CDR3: TGCGCCAGTAGACCTAGGGAGGGCCGACTGTACGAGCAGTACTTC.

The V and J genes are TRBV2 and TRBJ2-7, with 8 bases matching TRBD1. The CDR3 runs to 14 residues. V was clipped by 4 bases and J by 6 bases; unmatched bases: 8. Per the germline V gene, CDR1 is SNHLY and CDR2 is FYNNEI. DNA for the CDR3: TGTGCCAGCAGTGGGACAGGGTCGTTCTCCGAGCAGTACTTC. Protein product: CASSGTGSFSEQYF.

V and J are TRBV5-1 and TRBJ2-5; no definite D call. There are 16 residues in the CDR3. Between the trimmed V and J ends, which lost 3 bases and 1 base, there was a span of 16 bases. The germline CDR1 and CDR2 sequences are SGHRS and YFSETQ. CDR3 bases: TGCGCCAGCAGCTCCCCCCCCAAATCCGGCCAAGAGACCCAGTACTTC. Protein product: CASSSPPKSGQETQYF.

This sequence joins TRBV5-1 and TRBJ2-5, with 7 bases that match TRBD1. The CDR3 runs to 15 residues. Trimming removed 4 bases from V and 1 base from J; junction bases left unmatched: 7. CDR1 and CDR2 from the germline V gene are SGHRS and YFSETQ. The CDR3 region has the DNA TGCGCCAGCAGCGGCCTCCGGGACAGCCAAGAGACCCAGTACTTC. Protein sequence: CASSGLRDSQETQYF.

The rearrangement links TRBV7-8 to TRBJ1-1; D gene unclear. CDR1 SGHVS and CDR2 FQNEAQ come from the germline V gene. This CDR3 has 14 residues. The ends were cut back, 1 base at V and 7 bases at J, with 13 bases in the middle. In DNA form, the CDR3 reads TGTGCCAGCAGCTTAGGAAGGGCTGGGGATGAAGCTTTCTTT. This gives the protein CASSLGRAGDEAFF.

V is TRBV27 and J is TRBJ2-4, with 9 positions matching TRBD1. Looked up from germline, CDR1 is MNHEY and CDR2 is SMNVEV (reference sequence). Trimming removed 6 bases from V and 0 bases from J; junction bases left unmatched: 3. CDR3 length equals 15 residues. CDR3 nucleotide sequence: TGTGCCAGCAGGGGACAGGGCTTAGCCAAAAACATTCAGTACTTC. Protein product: CASRGQGLAKNIQYF.

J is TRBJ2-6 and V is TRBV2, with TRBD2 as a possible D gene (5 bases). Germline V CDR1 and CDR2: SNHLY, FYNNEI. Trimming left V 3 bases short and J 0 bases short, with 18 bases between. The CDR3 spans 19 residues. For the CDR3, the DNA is TGTGCCAGCAGTGAGGAGGTTTGGCCAATTGTCTCTGGGGCCAACGTCCTGACTTTC. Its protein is CASSEEVWPIVSGANVLTF.

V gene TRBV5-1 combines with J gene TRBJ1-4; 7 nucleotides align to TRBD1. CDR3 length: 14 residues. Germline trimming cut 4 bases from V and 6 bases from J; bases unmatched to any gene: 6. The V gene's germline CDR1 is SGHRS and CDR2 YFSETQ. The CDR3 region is CASSTRGLDEKLFF. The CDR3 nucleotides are TGCGCCAGCAGCACGAGGGGGCTCGATGAAAAACTGTTTTTT.

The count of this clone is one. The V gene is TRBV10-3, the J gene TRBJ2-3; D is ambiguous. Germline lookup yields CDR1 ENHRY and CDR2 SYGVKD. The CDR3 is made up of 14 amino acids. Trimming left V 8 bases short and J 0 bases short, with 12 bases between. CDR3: CAIQAISSTDTQYF. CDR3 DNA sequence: TGTGCCATCCAGGCTATCTCTAGCACAGATACGCAGTATTTT.

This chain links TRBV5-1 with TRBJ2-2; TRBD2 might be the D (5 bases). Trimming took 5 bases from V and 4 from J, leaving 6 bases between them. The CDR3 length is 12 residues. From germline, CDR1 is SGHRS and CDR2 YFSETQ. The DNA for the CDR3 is TGCGCCAGCAGGGAGGTCACCGGGGAGCTGTTTTTT. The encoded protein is CASREVTGELFF.

CDR3: CAWSVIATSYGYTF. CDR3 DNA sequence: TGTGCCTGGAGTGTGATAGCGACAAGCTATGGCTACACCTTC. This rearrangement joins TRBV30 to TRBJ1-2; D is unclear. CDR1 GTSNPN and CDR2 SVGIG come from the germline V gene (reference sequence). V lost 0 bases and J 4 bases, leaving 12 bases between the germline ends. The CDR3 is made up of 14 amino acids. Drawing the rest from reference TRBV30 and TRBJ1-2, the complete variable domain is SQTIHQWPATLVQPVGSPLSLECTVEGTSNPNLYWYRQAAGRGLQLLFYSVGIGQISSEVPQNLSASRPQDRQFILSSKKLLLSDSGFYLCAWSVIATSYGYTFGSGTRLTVV.

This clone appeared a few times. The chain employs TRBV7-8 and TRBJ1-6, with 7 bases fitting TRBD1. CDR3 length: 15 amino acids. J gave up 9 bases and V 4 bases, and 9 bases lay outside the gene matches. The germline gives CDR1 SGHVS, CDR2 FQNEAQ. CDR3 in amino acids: CASSSPGGLGSPLHF. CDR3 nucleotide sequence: TGTGCCAGCAGCTCCCCAGGGGGGCTTGGTTCACCCCTCCACTTT.

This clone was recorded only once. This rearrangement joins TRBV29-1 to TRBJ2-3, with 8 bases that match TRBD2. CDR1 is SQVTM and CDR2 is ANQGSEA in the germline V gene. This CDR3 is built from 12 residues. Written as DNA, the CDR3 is TGCAGTGGTAGCGGGAACACAGATACGCAGTATTTT. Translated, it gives CSGSGNTDTQYF.

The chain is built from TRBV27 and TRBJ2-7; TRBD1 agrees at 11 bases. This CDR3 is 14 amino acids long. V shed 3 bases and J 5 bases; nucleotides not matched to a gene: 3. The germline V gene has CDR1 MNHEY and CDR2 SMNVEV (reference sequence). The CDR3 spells CASSFRTGGDEQYF. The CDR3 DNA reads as TGTGCCAGCAGTTTCCGGACAGGGGGCGACGAGCAGTACTTC.

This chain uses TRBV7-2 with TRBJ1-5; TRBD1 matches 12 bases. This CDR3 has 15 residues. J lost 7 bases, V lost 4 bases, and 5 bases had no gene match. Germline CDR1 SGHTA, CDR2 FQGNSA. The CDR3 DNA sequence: TGTGCCAGCAGCTCGGGACAGGGGGCAATCCAGCCCCAGCATTTT. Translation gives CASSSGQGAIQPQHF.

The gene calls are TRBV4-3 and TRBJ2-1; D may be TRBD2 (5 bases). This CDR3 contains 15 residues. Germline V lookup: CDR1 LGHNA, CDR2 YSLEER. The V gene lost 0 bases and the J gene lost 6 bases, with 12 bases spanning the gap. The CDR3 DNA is TGCGCCAGCAGCCAAGATCGGTTAGCGATCAATGAGCAGTTCTTC. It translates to CASSQDRLAINEQFF.

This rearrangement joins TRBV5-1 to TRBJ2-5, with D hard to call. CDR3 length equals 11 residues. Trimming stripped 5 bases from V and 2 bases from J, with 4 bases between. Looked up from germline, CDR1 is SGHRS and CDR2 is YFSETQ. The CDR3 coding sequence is TGCGCCAGCAGTCAGCAAGAGACCCAGTACTTC. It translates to CASSQQETQYF.

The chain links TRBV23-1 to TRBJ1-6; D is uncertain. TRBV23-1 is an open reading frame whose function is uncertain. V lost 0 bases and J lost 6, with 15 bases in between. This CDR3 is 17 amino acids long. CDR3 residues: CASSQSHGPVSNSPLHF. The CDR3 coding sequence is TGCGCCAGCAGTCAATCGCACGGCCCAGTAAGTAATTCACCCCTCCACTTT.